The TCR beta chain under discussion was sequenced for a study of neoadjuvant nivolumab and ipilimumab in lung cancer. As for the study in general: The combination arm added day-1 ipilimumab 1 mg/kg to nivolumab 3 mg/kg on days 1, 15, 29. General study points: TCR richness and clonality were higher in tumors than adjacent uninvolved lung. Only a small number of samples underwent TCR sequencing. Only a single major-pathologic-response sample was available for clonality analysis.

The protocol was immunoSEQ multiplex PCR, while the TCRdb copy is restricted to in-frame clones and leaves out a portion. The profile shows some 43,000 clones, 75% to 90% of them singletons. Only a few counts were recorded for this clone. What it binds is not known. Other DNA sequences within the sample encode an identical CDR3. Germline V gene sequence: CDR1 LNHDA, CDR2 SQIVND (reference sequence). CDR3 length: 13 amino acids. V shed 1 base and J shed 5 bases, with 6 bases lying between them. The specimen was blood, collected before neoadjuvant nivolumab, alone or with ipilimumab. The chain couples TRBV19 to TRBJ2-1; possibly TRBD2 for D (5 bases). The clonotype was recovered from an adult with non-small cell lung cancer. Some clones in this sample may be carry-over from other donors' samples. The CDR3 coding sequence is TGTGCCAGTAGTATAGGAGGGAACAATGAGCAGTTCTTC. Translated, it gives CASSIGGNNEQFF.